The next 21 T cell receptor beta chains were all read from a single sample in a study of blood T cell repertoires in COVID-19. Using immunoSEQ multiplex PCR, the repertoire was profiled, and TCRdb retains in-frame clones only, with some absent. The table has fewer than 130,000 clones, approximately 90% seen once; the top ten hold 32%. The sequenced material came from peripheral blood. The receptors originated from a woman at least 80 years old with acute or convalescent COVID-19.

The chain uses TRBV12-3 or TRBV12-4 and TRBJ1-2, with D perhaps matching TRBD1 (6 bases). V dropped 6 bases and J dropped 2 bases, with 7 bases sitting between them. The CDR3 length is 12 residues. The CDR3 sequence is CASRTGNYGYTF. CDR3 bases: TGTGCCAGCAGAACAGGGAACTATGGCTACACCTTC.

The chain combines TRBV5-1 with TRBJ1-6, with a possible D match to TRBD1 (5 bases). Germline V CDR1 and CDR2: SGHRS, YFSETQ. V was trimmed by 4 bases and J by 8 bases, leaving 19 bases between them. This CDR3 spans 16 amino acids. The CDR3, as DNA: TGCGCCAGCAGCCCCATCGGCGGGGCTGCCTATTCACCCCTCCACTTT. Amino acid sequence: CASSPIGGAAYSPLHF.

The chain carries TRBV18 and TRBJ1-2; the D gene is possibly TRBD1 (5 bases). Germline values: CDR1 KGHSH, CDR2 LQKENI. The V end lost 3 bases, the J end lost 7 bases, and 18 bases lay between the germline ends. The CDR3 has 15 residues. CDR3 in amino acids: CASSPSQGYDFGYTF. CDR3 DNA sequence: TGTGCCAGCTCACCTTCGCAGGGATATGATTTTGGCTACACCTTC.

The V gene is TRBV7-2, the J gene TRBJ1-2; D might be TRBD1 (5 bases). The CDR3 consists of 14 residues. V lost 0 bases and J lost 4, with 9 bases in between. Germline values: CDR1 SGHTA, CDR2 FQGNSA. CDR3 in DNA: TGTGCCAGCAGCTTAGCGACAGAAACCTATGGCTACACCTTC. The encoded protein is CASSLATETYGYTF.

The V gene is TRBV5-1, the J gene TRBJ2-7, with D possibly matching TRBD1 (6 bases). Trimming removed 5 bases at V and 4 bases at J, with 13 bases between. CDR1 is SGHRS, CDR2 YFSETQ, per germline. This CDR3 is 13 amino acids long. The CDR3 reads CASSHRDKYEQYF. Written as DNA, the CDR3 is TGCGCCAGCAGTCACCGGGACAAATACGAGCAGTACTTC.

The chain employs TRBV24-1 and TRBJ2-3; weak D call: TRBD1 (6 bases). CDR1 is KGHDR and CDR2 is SFDVKD in the germline V gene. This CDR3 spans 17 amino acids. V gave up 3 bases and J gave up 0 bases, with 15 bases separating them. In DNA, the CDR3 is TGTGCCACCAGTGATCCACCGGACAGTGAGAGCACAGATACGCAGTATTTT. This sequence encodes CATSDPPDSESTDTQYF.

The rearrangement uses TRBV7-8 and TRBJ2-5, with 7 positions matching TRBD1. The CDR3 covers 14 residues. With V trimmed by 3 bases and J by 5 bases, 6 bases remained unmatched. The germline CDR1 and CDR2 sequences are SGHVS and FQNEAQ. The CDR3 DNA sequence: TGTGCCAGCAGCTTGACAGGGTTGCTGGAGACCCAGTACTTC. The encoded protein is CASSLTGLLETQYF.

The chain has TRBV7-9 and TRBJ2-7; D not certain. There are 12 residues in the CDR3. V lost 11 bases and J lost 0, with 11 bases in between. The V gene's germline CDR1 is SEHNR and CDR2 FQNEAQ (reference sequence). CDR3 sequence (DNA): TGTGCCGCAGAGACAAACTCCTACGAGCAGTACTTC. Its translation is CAAETNSYEQYF.

The chain combines TRBV18 with TRBJ1-1, with 7 bases lining up with TRBD1. This CDR3 spans 18 amino acids. Looked up from germline, CDR1 is KGHSH and CDR2 is LQKENI. After removal of 2 bases from V and 0 bases from J, the junction contained 12 bases not matched to a gene. The DNA of the CDR3 is TGTGCCAGCTCACCAGCGGACAGGCGACGGCGGTTGAACACTGAAGCTTTCTTT. Translation: CASSPADRRRRLNTEAFF.

The chain links TRBV19 to TRBJ2-7; 7 bases map to TRBD1. Trimming at V came to 5 bases and at J to 4 bases, leaving 5 bases not matched to a gene. Germline assignment: CDR1 LNHDA and CDR2 SQIVND (reference sequence). CDR3 length: 13 amino acids. The CDR3 DNA is TGTGCCAGTAGTGTTCGACAGGGTTACGAGCAGTACTTC. Translated: CASSVRQGYEQYF.

CDR3 sequence (DNA): TGTGCCAGCAGTTTACCAGGGGGTTCGGGTAATTCACCCCTCCACTTT. It translates to CASSLPGGSGNSPLHF. This rearrangement joins TRBV28 to TRBJ1-6, with 7 positions matching TRBD1. Germline values: CDR1 MDHEN, CDR2 SYDVKM. J was trimmed by 6 bases and V by 2 bases; bases with no gene match: 7. This CDR3 is built from 16 residues.

In this sample, this clone turned up once. The chain has TRBV4-2 and TRBJ2-7; 10 nucleotides align to TRBD1. After removal of 3 bases from V and 6 bases from J, the junction contained 11 bases not matched to a gene. The length of the CDR3 is 16 residues. Germline CDR1 is LGHNA and CDR2 is YNFKEQ. CDR3: CASSQHTGTGVVEQYF. The DNA for the CDR3 is TGTGCCAGCAGCCAGCACACCGGGACAGGGGTAGTCGAGCAGTACTTC.

The V and J genes are TRBV24-1 and TRBJ2-3, with 12 bases fitting TRBD2. This CDR3 spans 15 amino acids. Germline values: CDR1 KGHDR, CDR2 SFDVKD. V lost 6 bases, J lost 5 bases, and 5 bases stayed unmatched. The CDR3 DNA sequence: TGTGCCACCAGTCTAGCGGGGGGGCTGATAGATACGCAGTATTTT. Amino acids: CATSLAGGLIDTQYF.

This chain joins TRBV11-3 and TRBJ2-5, with D possibly TRBD2 on 5 matching bases. In germline, CDR1 is SGHNT, CDR2 YENEEA. The CDR3 covers 15 residues. V lost 5 bases, J lost 2 bases, and 15 bases lay in between. The CDR3 loop reads CASSPGGRAQETQYF. The CDR3 nucleotides read TGTGCCAGCAGCCCCGGTGGGCGGGCGCAAGAGACCCAGTACTTC.

The chain carries TRBV11-3 and TRBJ2-5, with 8 nucleotides matching TRBD1. V was pared by 1 base and J by 4 bases, with 5 bases of the junction left unmatched. CDR3 length: 15 amino acids. The V gene's germline CDR1 is SGHNT and CDR2 YENEEA. Here the CDR3 DNA reads TGTGCCAGCAGCTTAGGGCCAGGGGGCGCAGAGACCCAGTACTTC. It specifies CASSLGPGGAETQYF.

This clone is a singleton in its sample. V usage is TRBV4-1 and J usage is TRBJ1-3, with TRBD1 as a possible D gene (5 bases). Germline loops: CDR1 MGHRA, CDR2 YSYEKL. The CDR3 runs to 17 residues. Trimming shortened V by 0 bases and J by 2 bases, and 14 bases separated the two germline ends. DNA of the CDR3: TGCGCCAGCAGCCAAGATTCAGGGAAGGGTGCTGGAAACACCATATATTTT. Translation gives CASSQDSGKGAGNTIYF.

The rearrangement links TRBV5-4 to TRBJ2-1, with TRBD2 matching over 10 bases. The germline V gene encodes CDR1 SGHNT and CDR2 YYREEE (reference sequence). V shed 0 bases, J shed 10 bases, and the junction held 10 bases outside the gene matches. The CDR3 covers 16 residues. The CDR3: CASSLGAGGLLIEQFF. The CDR3 region has the DNA TGTGCCAGCAGCTTGGGAGCGGGGGGGCTTTTAATCGAGCAGTTCTTC.

V is TRBV18 and J is TRBJ2-1, with D perhaps matching TRBD2 (7 bases). Germline V gene sequence: CDR1 KGHSH, CDR2 LQKENI. V was clipped by 0 bases and J by 2 bases, with 11 bases between them. CDR3 length: 16 residues. CDR3: CASSPPPGGAYNEQFF. In DNA, the CDR3 is TGTGCCAGCTCACCACCACCGGGGGGCGCCTACAATGAGCAGTTCTTC.

The chain joins TRBV6-5 to TRBJ1-4; possibly TRBD1 for D (5 bases). This CDR3 spans 14 amino acids. Trimming pared 5 bases from V and 0 bases from J, leaving 7 bases between. CDR1 and CDR2 from the germline V gene are MNHEY and SVGAGI. The CDR3 protein is CASSTRATNEKLFF. In DNA, the CDR3 is TGTGCCAGCAGTACCAGGGCAACTAATGAAAAACTGTTTTTT.

V is TRBV7-2 and J is TRBJ1-6; D uncertain. V was shortened by 3 bases and J by 12 bases, with 12 bases between the two germline ends. Germline V gene lookup returns CDR1 SGHTA and CDR2 FQGNSA. The CDR3 covers 13 residues. CDR3 nucleotide sequence: TGTGCCAGCAGCTTCCCGGGAAGCCGACCCCTCCACTTT. Protein product: CASSFPGSRPLHF.

The chain uses TRBV14 and TRBJ1-2; 9 bases fit TRBD1. V was pared by 3 bases and J by 4 bases, with 3 bases of the junction left unmatched. The CDR3 extends over 14 amino acids. Germline V lookup: CDR1 SGHDN, CDR2 FVKESK. The CDR3 coding sequence is TGTGCCAGCAGCCAGGACAGGGGTGGCTATGGCTACACCTTC. As protein: CASSQDRGGYGYTF.